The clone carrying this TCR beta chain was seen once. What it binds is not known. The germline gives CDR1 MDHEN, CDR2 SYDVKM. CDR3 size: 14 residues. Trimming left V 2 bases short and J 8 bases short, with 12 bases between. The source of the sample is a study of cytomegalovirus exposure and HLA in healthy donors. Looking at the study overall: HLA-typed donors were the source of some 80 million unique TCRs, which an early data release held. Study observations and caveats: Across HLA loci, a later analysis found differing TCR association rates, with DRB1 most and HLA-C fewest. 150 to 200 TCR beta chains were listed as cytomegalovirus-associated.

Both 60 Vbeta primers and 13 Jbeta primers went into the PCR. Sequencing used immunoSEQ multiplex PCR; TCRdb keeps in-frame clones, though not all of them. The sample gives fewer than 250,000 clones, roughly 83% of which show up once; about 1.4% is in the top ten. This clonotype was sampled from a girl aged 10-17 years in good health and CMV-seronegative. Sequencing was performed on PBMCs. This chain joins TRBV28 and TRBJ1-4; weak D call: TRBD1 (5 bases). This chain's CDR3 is CASSLGGVEEKLFF. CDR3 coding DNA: TGTGCCAGCAGTTTAGGAGGGGTGGAGGAAAAACTGTTTTTT.